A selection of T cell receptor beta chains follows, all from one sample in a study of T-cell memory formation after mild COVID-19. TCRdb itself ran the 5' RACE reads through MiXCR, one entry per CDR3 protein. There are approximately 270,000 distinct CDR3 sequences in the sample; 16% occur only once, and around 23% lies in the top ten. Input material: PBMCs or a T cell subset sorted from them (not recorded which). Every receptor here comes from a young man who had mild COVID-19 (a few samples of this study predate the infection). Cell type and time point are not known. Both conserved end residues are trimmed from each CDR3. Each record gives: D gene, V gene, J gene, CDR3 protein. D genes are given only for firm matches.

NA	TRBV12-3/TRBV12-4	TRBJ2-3	ASGSSTGPTTDTQY
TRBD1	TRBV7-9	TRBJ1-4	ASSVGQGSEKLF
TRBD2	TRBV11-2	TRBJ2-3	ASSRLAGGSTDTQY
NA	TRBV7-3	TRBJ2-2	ASSYGGETGELF
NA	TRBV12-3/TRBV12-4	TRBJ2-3	ASSLFGRTDTQY
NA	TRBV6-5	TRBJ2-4	ASSRLAENIQY
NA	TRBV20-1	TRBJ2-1	SARLAYNEQF
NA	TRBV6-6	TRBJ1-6	ASSYTAAGSTSPLH
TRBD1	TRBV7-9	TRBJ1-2	ASSRDRTLYGYT
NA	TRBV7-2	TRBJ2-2	ASSMRQSTGELF
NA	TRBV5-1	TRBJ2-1	ASSLVGQGGYNEQF
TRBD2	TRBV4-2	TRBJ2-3	ASSQAAGSSTDTQY
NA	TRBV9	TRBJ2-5	ASSVEWGETQY
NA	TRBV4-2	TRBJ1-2	ASSQGGDGYT
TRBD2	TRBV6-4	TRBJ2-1	ASSGTSGTYNEQF
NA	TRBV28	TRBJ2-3	ASRHNIDTQY
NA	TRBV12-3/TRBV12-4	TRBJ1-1	ASSLRGDAF
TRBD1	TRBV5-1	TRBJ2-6	ASEDRSSGANVLT
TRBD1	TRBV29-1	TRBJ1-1	SSEEGATEAF
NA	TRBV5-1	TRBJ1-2	ASSRGGNIGGYT
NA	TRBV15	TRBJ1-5	ATSNMGGQPQH
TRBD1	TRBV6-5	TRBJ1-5	ASGWTGRDNQPQH
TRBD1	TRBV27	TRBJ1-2	ASSRDRGHYRGYT
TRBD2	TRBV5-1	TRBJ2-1	ASSLPSGGVSNEQF
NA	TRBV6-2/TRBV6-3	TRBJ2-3	ASSYRGPSTDTQY
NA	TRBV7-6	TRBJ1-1	ASSPRGGFEAF
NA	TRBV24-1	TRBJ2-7	ATSDLRGEQY
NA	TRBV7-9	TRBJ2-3	ASSPGSGTDTQY
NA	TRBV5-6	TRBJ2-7	ASSRDRYEQY
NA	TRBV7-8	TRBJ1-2	ASSIYSNYGYT
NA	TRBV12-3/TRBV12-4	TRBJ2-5	ASRRAGGENQY
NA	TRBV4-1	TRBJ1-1	ASSQMWENTEAF
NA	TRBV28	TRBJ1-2	ASSPGGGPEVGYT